This T cell receptor (beta chain) was identified in a study of shared clonotypes between healthy human individuals. Broader study findings: The four-donor shared clonotypes exceeded non-shared clonotypes in generation probability, with non-shared ones scoring lower. Richness estimates generally favored naive over memory subsets. The low donor count limited represented genetic and exposure-history diversity.

Notes on this clone: Its antigen is currently unknown.

The V and J ends lost 4 bases and 3 bases, in that order; junction bases with no gene match: 10. This CDR3 contains 16 residues. CDR1 SGHTA and CDR2 FQGTGA come from the germline V gene. Each cell subset's genomic DNA was divided evenly among several immunoSEQ plates. Clones were read by immunoSEQ multiplex PCR, and TCRdb kept only the in-frame ones, dropping some. Among 2,500,000 or so clones listed, about 90% were seen once. Sequencing was carried out using naive CD4+ T cells from PBMCs. Subset noted: CD45RA+ positively selected. The sequence came from a man aged 18 to 29 in good health. Some clones in this sample may be carry-over from other donors' samples. The gene calls are TRBV7-3 and TRBJ2-3; 7 bases agree with TRBD2. CDR3 protein: CASSSTRTSGTDTQYF. CDR3 DNA sequence: TGTGCCAGCAGCTCAACTCGGACTAGTGGGACAGATACGCAGTATTTT.